These 29 T cell receptor beta chains share one sample of origin, sequenced in a study of blood T cell repertoires in COVID-19. Using immunoSEQ multiplex PCR, the repertoire was profiled, and TCRdb retains in-frame clones only, with some absent. The sample lists about 90,000 clones; approximately 92% were seen once. The sequenced sample was peripheral blood. Every receptor here comes from an older woman with active COVID-19.

The chain recombines TRBV14 with TRBJ2-1; 7 nucleotides agree with TRBD2. Germline assignment: CDR1 SGHDN and CDR2 FVKESK. The CDR3 spans 16 residues. J gave up 11 bases and V 1 base, and 14 bases lay outside the gene matches. As DNA, the CDR3 is TGTGCCAGCAGCCAAGTCCGTGGCGGGAGTTCCTTGAAGCAGTTCTTC. Translation gives CASSQVRGGSSLKQFF.

This chain links TRBV10-3 with TRBJ2-1, with 16 nucleotides matching TRBD2. V lost 0 bases to trimming and J lost 8 bases; unmatched junction nucleotides: 4. The length of the CDR3 is 17 residues. Per germline, CDR1 ENHRY and CDR2 SYGVKD. CDR3 DNA sequence: TGTGCCATCAGTGAGTCTGGCGGGACTAGCGGGAGGGATGAGCAGTTCTTC. Amino acids: CAISESGGTSGRDEQFF.

The rearrangement links TRBV3-1 (or the pseudogene TRBV3-2) to TRBJ2-7, with a weak D call TRBD1 (6 bases). V shed 1 base and J shed 6 bases, with 13 bases lying between them. Germline V CDR1 and CDR2: LGHDT, YNNKEL (reference sequence). The CDR3 has 14 residues. Written as DNA, the CDR3 is TGTGCCAGCAGCCAAGGTACCACAGGGACCGAGCAGTACTTC. Translation: CASSQGTTGTEQYF.

V and J are TRBV6-6 and TRBJ2-7, with TRBD2 identical over 7 bases. V gave up 2 bases and J gave up 5 bases; unmatched junction bases: 3. The CDR3 contains 13 residues. Germline V gene data show CDR1 as MNHNY and CDR2 as SVGAGI (reference sequence). Here the CDR3 DNA reads TGTGCCAGCAGTTACCTCCGGGAGGACGAGCAGTACTTC. This sequence encodes CASSYLREDEQYF.

The chain links TRBV6-5 to TRBJ2-1; D gene ambiguous. The CDR3 spans 13 residues. The V gene's germline CDR1 is MNHEY and CDR2 SVGAGI. The V and J ends lost 8 bases and 3 bases respectively, with 11 bases between them. The CDR3 coding sequence is TGTGCCAGCGAAATAAGCAACTACAATGAGCAGTTCTTC. It yields the protein CASEISNYNEQFF.

In this sample, this clone turned up once. The chain uses TRBV19 and TRBJ2-3; 8 bases are a match to TRBD1. The CDR3 covers 17 residues. The V segment lost 6 bases and the J segment 0 bases; nucleotides outside the gene matches: 11. Germline CDR1 LNHDA, CDR2 SQIVND (reference sequence). DNA of the CDR3: TGTGCCAGTAGGGGTCTCCGGACAGGGAGGAGCACAGATACGCAGTATTTT. Residues: CASRGLRTGRSTDTQYF.

For the CDR3, the DNA is TGTGCCAGCCAAAAGACAGGGGGGAACACTGAAGCTTTCTTT. Its protein product is CASQKTGGNTEAFF. The chain is built from TRBV24-1 and TRBJ1-1, with TRBD1 matching over 9 bases. The CDR3 consists of 14 residues. Germline V gene lookup returns CDR1 KGHDR and CDR2 SFDVKD. J was trimmed by 1 base and V by 11 bases; bases with no gene match: 7.

The gene calls are TRBV7-3 and TRBJ1-2; 10 positions agree with TRBD1. CDR3 length: 15 residues. Trimming at V came to 5 bases and at J to 8 bases, leaving 11 bases not matched to a gene. Germline V gene sequence: CDR1 SGHTA, CDR2 FQGTGA. CDR3 sequence: CASSRQAGTGDGYTF. The CDR3 coding sequence is TGTGCCAGCAGCCGCCAAGCCGGGACAGGGGACGGCTACACCTTC.

Comment on this clone: The sample contains more than one DNA sequence encoding this CDR3. V gene TRBV7-8 combines with J gene TRBJ2-5; 9 nucleotides match TRBD2. The CDR3 has 19 amino acids. V was pared by 2 bases and J by 5 bases, with 18 bases of the junction left unmatched. Germline V gene data show CDR1 as SGHVS and CDR2 as FQNEAQ. The CDR3 protein is CASSLKSLIRAGGKETQYF. CDR3 sequence (DNA): TGTGCCAGCAGCTTAAAATCTTTGATCAGGGCGGGGGGGAAGGAGACCCAGTACTTC.

The V call is TRBV5-1, the J call TRBJ2-1, with 8 bases identical to TRBD1. The CDR3 covers 15 residues. Germline CDR1 SGHRS, CDR2 YFSETQ. V was pared by 4 bases and J by 9 bases, with 12 bases of the junction left unmatched. The CDR3: CASSNQGQGASEQFF. The DNA for the CDR3 is TGCGCCAGCAGCAACCAAGGACAGGGCGCGAGTGAGCAGTTCTTC.

CDR3 protein: CASGRDSNQPQHF. The DNA of the CDR3 is TGTGCCAGCGGGAGGGACTCCAATCAGCCCCAGCATTTT. The rearrangement uses TRBV2 and TRBJ1-5; weak D call: TRBD1 (5 bases). V gave up 8 bases and J gave up 3 bases, with 11 bases separating them. Germline-derived CDR1 and CDR2 are SNHLY and FYNNEI. The CDR3 has 13 residues.

The rearrangement joins TRBV11-3 to TRBJ2-7, with TRBD2 matching 9 bases. The CDR3 totals 15 residues. Germline V gene lookup returns CDR1 SGHNT and CDR2 YENEEA. The J segment lost 2 bases and the V segment lost 1 base, leaving 3 bases of the junction unmatched. CDR3 nucleotide sequence: TGTGCCAGCAGCTTAGGGGCGGGAGGGGCCTACGAGCAGTACTTC. This sequence encodes CASSLGAGGAYEQYF.

This clone was recorded only once. The rearrangement joins TRBV7-2 to TRBJ2-1; 14 nucleotides align to TRBD2. V shed 1 base, J shed 8 bases, and the junction held 1 base outside the gene matches. Germline V gene lookup returns CDR1 SGHTA and CDR2 FQGNSA. The CDR3 runs to 15 residues. CDR3 loop: CASSLGGLAGDEQFF. The DNA of the CDR3 is TGTGCCAGCAGCTTAGGGGGACTAGCGGGAGATGAGCAGTTCTTC.

The chain recombines TRBV6-5 with TRBJ2-2; a weak D match, TRBD2 (6 bases). Trimming shortened V by 2 bases and J by 4 bases, and 11 bases separated the two germline ends. Looked up from germline, CDR1 is MNHEY and CDR2 is SVGAGI. The CDR3 loop spans 15 amino acids. The CDR3 spells CASSYELGGTGELFF. CDR3 sequence (DNA): TGTGCCAGCAGTTACGAATTGGGGGGCACCGGGGAGCTGTTTTTT.

The chain employs TRBV5-6 and TRBJ1-1, with 10 positions matching TRBD1. Germline V gives CDR1 SGHDT, CDR2 YYEEEE. With 9 bases clipped from V and 1 base from J, the junction kept 6 bases outside the gene matches. The CDR3 sequence is 14 residues long. The CDR3 DNA sequence: TGTGCCACCTTGACAGGGGGCACGAACACTGAAGCTTTCTTT. Amino acids: CATLTGGTNTEAFF.

This clone was picked up one time. The rearrangement links TRBV9 to TRBJ2-5; 8 bases are shared with TRBD1. Germline V gene sequence: CDR1 SGDLS, CDR2 YYNGEE. The CDR3 loop spans 15 amino acids. V shed 0 bases and J 5 bases; nucleotides not matched to a gene: 6. The CDR3 region has the DNA TGTGCCAGCAGCGTAGGTCCTCGACAGGGGGAGACCCAGTACTTC. It encodes CASSVGPRQGETQYF.

V and J are TRBV30 and TRBJ1-2, with D possibly matching TRBD1 (6 bases). The V gene's germline CDR1 is GTSNPN and CDR2 SVGIG (reference sequence). CDR3 length: 14 residues. Trimming shortened V by 3 bases and J by 2 bases, and 13 bases separated the two germline ends. CDR3 amino acids: CAWSEDSRNYGYTF. The CDR3 region has the DNA TGTGCCTGGAGCGAGGACAGTCGCAACTATGGCTACACCTTC.

The chain uses TRBV5-6 and TRBJ2-2; TRBD2 matches at 10 bases. Germline CDR1 and CDR2: SGHDT and YYEEEE. J lost 3 bases, V lost 5 bases, and 4 bases had no gene match. This CDR3 has 15 amino acids. The CDR3 region has the DNA TGTGCCAGCAGACGACTAGCGGGCCACACCGGGGAGCTGTTTTTT. It translates to CASRRLAGHTGELFF.

The V gene is TRBV19, the J gene TRBJ1-5; 7 bases align to TRBD1. The CDR3 extends over 15 amino acids. The V gene end was trimmed by 8 bases and the J gene end by 2 bases; junction bases not matched to a gene: 9. Germline lookup yields CDR1 LNHDA and CDR2 SQIVND (reference sequence). In nucleotides, the CDR3 is TGTGCCAGTGGGACAGTGCCCGGGGGCAATCAGCCCCAGCATTTT. Protein: CASGTVPGGNQPQHF.

The CDR3 loop is CASSQDSGYNEQFF. The CDR3 DNA reads TGTGCCAGCAGCCAAGATTCAGGGTACAATGAGCAGTTCTTC. The chain links TRBV4-2 to TRBJ2-1, with D possibly TRBD1 on 5 matching bases. Germline CDR1 is LGHNA and CDR2 is YNFKEQ. The CDR3 has 14 residues. V was cut by 0 bases and J by 4 bases, with 7 bases left in between.

The chain links TRBV7-3 to TRBJ1-1; D is uncertain. The V and J ends lost 2 bases and 4 bases respectively, with 8 bases between them. The length of the CDR3 is 13 residues. Germline V lookup: CDR1 SGHTA, CDR2 FQGTGA. The CDR3 coding sequence is TGTGCCAGCAGCTTAGGCGAGGCCACTGAAGCTTTCTTT. This sequence encodes CASSLGEATEAFF.

The V call is TRBV28, the J call TRBJ1-2; 9 nucleotides agree with TRBD1. The V segment lost 4 bases and the J segment 4 bases; nucleotides outside the gene matches: 10. CDR3 size: 16 residues. CDR1 MDHEN and CDR2 SYDVKM come from the germline V gene. The CDR3 DNA reads as TGTGCCAGCAGTTCACCCACCCGGGACAGGGTCTATGGCTACACCTTC. Its translation is CASSSPTRDRVYGYTF.

Only one count was recorded for this clone. The chain carries TRBV11-2 and TRBJ2-4, with TRBD1 matching over 7 bases. CDR1 and CDR2 (germline): SGHAT, FQNNGV. The CDR3 is 14 amino acids. V lost 3 bases and J lost 8; bases outside the gene matches: 7. The CDR3 DNA reads as TGTGCCAGCAGCTTTGACAGGGTTATGGACATTCAGTACTTC. This gives the protein CASSFDRVMDIQYF.

V and J are TRBV6-6 and TRBJ2-2; 7 bases map to TRBD2. With V trimmed by 0 bases and J by 4 bases, 2 bases remained unmatched. The germline V gene has CDR1 MNHNY and CDR2 SVGAGI (reference sequence). This CDR3 is built from 15 residues. CDR3 bases: TGTGCCAGCAGTTACTCGAGGGAGGGCACCGGGGAGCTGTTTTTT. It specifies CASSYSREGTGELFF.

The rearrangement links TRBV12-5 to TRBJ1-4, with no clear D. The CDR3 length is 13 residues. Trimming left V 2 bases short and J 6 bases short, with 7 bases between. Germline CDR1 LGHNT, CDR2 FRNRAP. CDR3 sequence: CASGLSGYEKLFF. CDR3 DNA sequence: TGTGCTAGTGGTTTGTCAGGATATGAAAAACTGTTTTTT.

The V and J genes are TRBV10-3 and TRBJ1-5, with D possibly matching TRBD1 (6 bases). The CDR3 is 15 residues long. Germline V CDR1 and CDR2: ENHRY, SYGVKD. V shed 7 bases and J shed 0 bases, with 13 bases lying between them. The CDR3 DNA is TGTGCCATCAAGGCGACAGGAGATAGCAATCAGCCCCAGCATTTT. As protein: CAIKATGDSNQPQHF.

This rearrangement joins TRBV5-1 to TRBJ2-6; D not resolved. V was shortened by 0 bases and J by 0 bases, with 4 bases between the two germline ends. This CDR3 has 15 residues. The germline gives CDR1 SGHRS, CDR2 YFSETQ. CDR3 sequence (DNA): TGCGCCAGCAGCTTGGAGAGCTCTGGGGCCAACGTCCTGACTTTC. It codes for CASSLESSGANVLTF. The full variable domain, in which reference TRBV5-1 and TRBJ2-6 provide the parts outside the CDR3, is KAGVTQTPRYLIKTRGQQVTLSCSPISGHRSVSWYQQTPGQGLQFLFEYFSETQRNKGNFPGRFSGRQFSNSRSEMNVSTLELGDSALYLCASSLESSGANVLTFGAGSRLTVL.

The rearrangement links TRBV6-1 to TRBJ2-3; TRBD2 might be the D (5 bases). Germline assignment: CDR1 MNHNS and CDR2 SASEGT. The V gene lost 3 bases and the J gene lost 1 base, with 5 bases spanning the gap. The CDR3 runs to 13 residues. The CDR3 nucleotides read TGTGCCAGCAGTGAGAGGGGCACAGATACGCAGTATTTT. This encodes CASSERGTDTQYF.

The chain joins TRBV10-3 to TRBJ1-1; the D gene is possibly TRBD1 (6 bases). The CDR3 spans 13 residues. The ends were cut back, 4 bases at V and 12 bases at J, with 18 bases in the middle. In germline, CDR1 is ENHRY, CDR2 SYGVKD. DNA for the CDR3: TGTGCCATCAGTGGGGAACAGGGAGGGGAATCTTTCTTT. Its translation is CAISGEQGGESFF.